This T cell receptor (beta chain) was profiled in a study of blood T cell repertoires in COVID-19 (dated by TCRdb to the early 2020s). For the study in its entirety: Samples covering the acute and convalescent phases of COVID-19 were provided by collaborators in the United States, Italy and Spain. Samples were obtained from the ongoing ImmuneRACE study (first 160 participants) and from approximately 1,200 subjects provided by 6 global collaborators. The repertoires were made available in a free public database intended to serve as a resource for research on the immune response to SARS-CoV-2. Subjects who had been exposed to COVID-19, were actively infected with it, or had recovered from it provided the deeply sampled blood TCRbeta repertoires that made up the dataset. The prospective study material was composed of cDNA or gDNA derived from T cells, B-cell-depleted T cells, or PBMCs. Where available, HLA class I and class II types were obtained from metadata supplied by the sample provider rather than from assay-based typing. Nearly every sample came with metadata listing a de-identified subject ID, COVID-19 status, age in years and sex.

About this clone itself: The clone's antigen remains unknown. No base quality information exists; no much larger clone differs at one position.

Inclusive of the bounding cysteine and phenylalanine, the CDR3 is 16 residues long. Of all the DNA, just the CDR3 is kept, 48 bases in frame from base 1. From a lookup of the germline V gene, CDR1 and CDR2 are SGHRS and YFSETQ. Clipping removes 5 bases from V and 1 base from J, with 11 as the unmatched junction base count. TCRbeta CDR3 regions were amplified from genomic DNA using the immunoSEQ Assay, a bias-controlled multiplex PCR. For the original study's pipeline: Nucleated cell counts per sample were estimated from amplification of reference gene primers within the assay. To quantify the absolute abundance of each unique TCRbeta CDR3 rearrangement, sequence reads were collapsed and filtered. For each sample, productive Simpson clonality was calculated as the square root of Simpson's diversity index across productive rearrangements. Not all clones reach the TCRdb copy of this immuneACCESS table, which keeps in-frame sequences only. Checked studies attribute under half of the gap to unresolved V genes and leave the rest unexplained. The V and J calls and clone size were taken over from that table, and D and trimming were inferred from the DNA. The sample table contains 52,000 or so clones; only one count was recorded for about 90% of them. The top ten hold around 8.5% of the sample.

Broader findings and caveats from the paper: The quantity of clinical and demographic metadata differed by source and by participant and was supplied without curation.

Whole blood was collected in K2EDTA tubes by collaborating institutions according to the institutions' own protocols. Collaborator samples were shipped for TCRbeta analysis as frozen whole blood, isolated PBMCs, or DNA extracted from either sample type. Sequenced material: peripheral blood. The TCR originated in a man aged 55-75 years with active COVID-19. This chain joins TRBV5-1 to TRBJ1-2; 7 of the junction bases match TRBD1. The sequenced DNA is TGCGCCAGCAGTCCGACCGGACAGGCTTTTAACTATGGCTACACCTTC. Its translation is CASSPTGQAFNYGYTF.